Shown below are 20 T cell receptor beta chains from a single sample sequenced in a study of T cell responses to AZD1222 COVID-19 vaccine. The assay was immunoSEQ multiplex PCR, and TCRdb's table has in-frame clones only and misses some. Found here are some 180,000 clones, 75% to 90% of them singletons; the top ten hold under 6.5%. Here the sequenced sample was peripheral blood, taken on day 0 of AZD1222 vaccination. The receptor source for this set is an adult in good health.

The rearrangement links TRBV5-1 to TRBJ2-5; D unclear. V lost 1 base, J lost 4 bases, and 11 bases lay in between. The length of the CDR3 is 14 residues. Per germline, CDR1 SGHRS and CDR2 YFSETQ. The chain's CDR3 is CASSLMGGRETQYF. The CDR3 region has the DNA TGCGCCAGCAGCTTGATGGGCGGAAGAGAGACCCAGTACTTC.

This sequence joins TRBV6-5 and TRBJ1-1, with 9 bases that match TRBD1. The CDR3 contains 13 residues. The V gene end was trimmed by 5 bases and the J gene end by 11 bases; junction bases not matched to a gene: 9. Looked up from germline, CDR1 is MNHEY and CDR2 is SVGAGI. CDR3 sequence: CASSTGTGLLAFF. The CDR3 DNA reads as TGTGCCAGCAGTACCGGGACAGGGCTTCTTGCTTTCTTT.

This sequence joins TRBV6-5 and TRBJ1-4; tentatively, D is TRBD1 (5 bases). The CDR3 contains 14 residues. Trimming removed 6 bases at V and 4 bases at J, with 12 bases between. Germline assignment: CDR1 MNHEY and CDR2 SVGAGI. In DNA form, the CDR3 reads TGTGCCAGCAGCCTGGGGCTGGGTAATGAAAAACTGTTTTTT. This translates into CASSLGLGNEKLFF.

The chain has TRBV3-1 (or the pseudogene TRBV3-2) and TRBJ1-6; TRBD1 might be the D (6 bases). Trimming shortened V by 4 bases and J by 0 bases, and 16 bases separated the two germline ends. The CDR3 is made up of 18 amino acids. In germline, CDR1 is LGHDT, CDR2 YNNKEL (reference sequence). This CDR3 is CASSRTITGSSYNSPLHF. CDR3 coding DNA: TGTGCCAGCAGCCGGACGATAACAGGGAGCTCCTATAATTCACCCCTCCACTTT.

The chain uses TRBV11-3 and TRBJ2-6; possibly TRBD1 for D (6 bases). CDR1 SGHNT and CDR2 YENEEA come from the germline V gene. V lost 5 bases and J 0 bases, leaving 8 bases between the germline ends. CDR3 length equals 15 residues. The CDR3 sequence: CASSPGDSGANVLTF. The CDR3, as DNA: TGTGCCAGCAGCCCAGGGGACTCTGGGGCCAACGTCCTGACTTTC.

The J gene is TRBJ2-1, the V gene TRBV9; D ambiguous. Trimming took 4 bases from V and 1 from J, leaving 18 bases between them. There are 17 residues in the CDR3. Germline CDR1 SGDLS, CDR2 YYNGEE. CDR3 region: CASSPRSISGSYNEQFF. The CDR3 DNA reads TGTGCCAGCAGCCCGAGAAGTATTTCTGGGTCCTACAATGAGCAGTTCTTC.

This chain uses TRBV6-5 with TRBJ1-2; 7 bases map to TRBD1. CDR3 length equals 13 residues. After removal of 6 bases from V and 4 bases from J, the junction contained 5 bases not matched to a gene. In germline, CDR1 is MNHEY, CDR2 SVGAGI. The CDR3, as DNA: TGTGCCAGCAGCCTTACAGGGGCCTATGGCTACACCTTC. Its translation: CASSLTGAYGYTF.

This chain joins TRBV19 and TRBJ2-1; 7 bases line up with TRBD2. Germline assignment: CDR1 LNHDA and CDR2 SQIVND (reference sequence). V trimming: 5 bases; J trimming: 4 bases; junction bases outside the gene matches: 8. CDR3 length: 15 residues. The CDR3 region is CASSQSLAVYNEQFF. DNA for the CDR3: TGTGCCAGTAGTCAGTCCCTAGCGGTATACAATGAGCAGTTCTTC.

This chain joins TRBV7-2 and TRBJ2-1; D not resolved. This CDR3 is built from 13 residues. Trimming removed 1 base from V and 4 bases from J, with 5 bases in between. In germline, CDR1 is SGHTA, CDR2 FQGNSA. CDR3 nucleotides: TGTGCCAGCAGCTTAGATTTATACAATGAGCAGTTCTTC. Protein: CASSLDLYNEQFF.

As DNA, the CDR3 is TGTGCCAGCAATAGCGGGGGACCTCCAGATACGCAGTATTTT. Translation gives CASNSGGPPDTQYF. This chain joins TRBV2 and TRBJ2-3; 9 positions match TRBD2. Germline CDR1 and CDR2: SNHLY and FYNNEI. V was clipped by 7 bases and J by 4 bases; unmatched bases: 6. This CDR3 has 14 amino acids.

The chain has TRBV4-1 and TRBJ1-6, with TRBD1 as a possible D gene (6 bases). The germline V and J ends were trimmed by 0 bases and 0 bases, with 9 bases remaining between them. The V gene's germline CDR1 is MGHRA and CDR2 YSYEKL. This CDR3 is built from 17 residues. CDR3: CASSQDQGSSYNSPLHF. CDR3 coding DNA: TGCGCCAGCAGCCAAGATCAGGGGAGCTCCTATAATTCACCCCTCCACTTT.

The chain carries TRBV15 and TRBJ1-3; possibly TRBD1 for D (6 bases). Trimming removed 7 bases at V and 0 bases at J, with 10 bases between. Looked up from germline, CDR1 is LNHNV and CDR2 is YYDKDF (reference sequence). CDR3 size: 14 residues. The CDR3 is CATKRDNSGNTIYF. CDR3 nucleotide sequence: TGTGCCACCAAACGGGACAACTCTGGAAACACCATATATTTT.

The chain joins TRBV11-2 to TRBJ2-1, with TRBD2 matching 9 bases. Germline V lookup: CDR1 SGHAT, CDR2 FQNNGV. Trimming at V came to 5 bases and at J to 2 bases, leaving 10 bases not matched to a gene. CDR3 size: 17 residues. CDR3 loop: CASSPQSGGRAYNEQFF. The CDR3 DNA sequence: TGTGCCAGCAGCCCACAATCAGGCGGGAGGGCCTACAATGAGCAGTTCTTC.

The chain links TRBV4-1 to TRBJ1-6, with TRBD1 identical over 7 bases. Germline assignment: CDR1 MGHRA and CDR2 YSYEKL. The CDR3 loop spans 15 amino acids. J lost 7 bases, V lost 4 bases, and 7 bases had no gene match. CDR3 sequence: CASSREGQQNSPLHF. The CDR3 DNA follows: TGCGCCAGCAGCCGGGAGGGACAGCAGAATTCACCCCTCCACTTT.

The sample holds one count of this clone. J is TRBJ1-2 and V is TRBV27; TRBD1 agrees at 10 bases. Germline-derived CDR1 and CDR2 are MNHEY and SMNVEV (reference sequence). The CDR3 covers 18 residues. Losses at the gene ends were 6 bases for V and 4 bases for J; bases not matched to a gene: 17. The CDR3 bases are TGTGCCAGCAGATCACCATCACGGGACAGGGGTGGTGCCTATGGCTACACCTTC. Translation: CASRSPSRDRGGAYGYTF.

This chain connects TRBV28 to TRBJ1-2, with a weak D call TRBD1 (6 bases). The CDR3 spans 14 residues. Germline CDR1 reads MDHEN; CDR2 reads SYDVKM. The V gene lost 1 base and the J gene lost 8 bases, with 14 bases spanning the gap. The DNA of the CDR3 is TGTGCCAGCAGTTTATCAGGGGTAATTGGGGGCTACACCTTC. This sequence encodes CASSLSGVIGGYTF.

The chain joins TRBV18 to TRBJ1-5; D possibly corresponds to TRBD1 (5 bases). Trimming shortened V by 1 base and J by 2 bases, and 18 bases separated the two germline ends. The CDR3 sequence is 18 residues long. Germline V gene lookup returns CDR1 KGHSH and CDR2 LQKENI. CDR3 region: CASSPRIGRGDGNQPQHF. DNA of the CDR3: TGTGCCAGCTCACCACGAATCGGGAGAGGGGACGGCAATCAGCCCCAGCATTTT.

The chain has TRBV10-2 and TRBJ1-4; TRBD1 aligns across 9 bases. Per the germline V gene, CDR1 is WSHSY and CDR2 is SAAADI. CDR3 length: 15 residues. V lost 6 bases and J lost 7; bases outside the gene matches: 9. The CDR3 here is CASRPTGGVGEKLFF. The CDR3 coding sequence is TGCGCCAGCAGACCCACAGGGGGCGTCGGTGAAAAACTGTTTTTT.

V and J are TRBV3-1 (or the pseudogene TRBV3-2) and TRBJ1-2; D is ambiguous. V was clipped by 3 bases and J by 7 bases, with 12 bases between them. CDR3 length: 13 amino acids. Germline V gene sequence: CDR1 LGHDT, CDR2 YNNKEL (reference sequence). In nucleotides, the CDR3 is TGTGCCAGCAGCCACAAGGATGGCTTTGGCTACACCTTC. It yields the protein CASSHKDGFGYTF.

The chain has TRBV5-1 and TRBJ2-7, with 8 bases that match TRBD2. V dropped 1 base and J dropped 4; count of bases not matched to a gene: 4. In germline, CDR1 is SGHRS, CDR2 YFSETQ. This CDR3 region has 14 residues. The CDR3: CASSLFSGAYEQYF. The CDR3 region has the DNA TGCGCCAGCAGCTTGTTTAGCGGGGCATACGAGCAGTACTTC.